Presented here are 7 T cell receptor beta chains from one specimen sequenced in a study of tumor-infiltrating lymphocytes in primary liver carcinoma. TCR beta cDNA came from about 0.55 ug total RNA, primed with a constant-region primer. Investigators got TCR beta libraries out of three nested multiplex PCR rounds, done with slightly modified ARM-PCR. Rounds one and two of PCR, each of around 9 cycles, were primed with TRBV1-TRBV30 forward primers and a C-beta reverse primer. TCRdb redid the calling of the multiplex PCR reads with MiXCR, one entry per CDR3 protein. The sample lists tens of thousands of distinct CDR3 sequences, about 73% occurring once. From unsorted bulk tissue weighing about 20-31 mg, DNA and RNA were co-extracted. The sequenced sample consisted of liver tumor tissue from sampling region 3. Regarding subset: tumor region T3, left-lateral pole. All receptors come from a man in his forties with primary liver carcinoma and hepatitis B virus infection.

Comment on this clonotype: This is likely a read error, given that the CDR3 carries no conserved phenylalanine or tryptophan at its end. The V gene is TRBV10-3, the J gene TRBJ2-1; D gene unclear. Trimming left V 3 bases short and J 7 bases short, with 13 bases between. CDR1 is ENHRY and CDR2 is SYGVKD in the germline V gene. This CDR3 comprises 14 residues. CDR3 DNA: TGTGCCATCAGTGATGATAGGGTAAGGAATGAGCAGTTCCTC. Amino acids: CAISDDRVRNEQFL.

V and J are TRBV29-1 and TRBJ2-1; the D gene is possibly TRBD1 (6 bases). In germline, CDR1 is SQVTM, CDR2 ANQGSEA. Trimming removed 7 bases from V and 7 bases from J, with 14 bases in between. The CDR3 loop spans 12 amino acids. CDR3 sequence (DNA): TGCAGCGGGGGGCTGAATAGTAATGAGCAGTTCTTC. As protein: CSGGLNSNEQFF.

Concerning this clonotype itself: Because it lacks the conserved phenylalanine or tryptophan at the end, this CDR3 is likely a read error. The chain couples TRBV12-3 or TRBV12-4 to TRBJ2-7; 7 bases match TRBD1. The V gene end was trimmed by 3 bases and the J gene end by 4 bases; junction bases not matched to a gene: 6. CDR3 length: 14 residues. The CDR3, as DNA: TGTGCCAGCAGTTTGGGGGACAGATCATACGAGCAGTACATC. The encoded protein is CASSLGDRSYEQYI.

Comment on this clonotype: One end of the junction varies from germline; a read error may be responsible. The chain is built from TRBV5-1 and TRBJ2-2, with D possibly being TRBD1 or TRBD2 (6 bases each). Germline CDR1 and CDR2: SGHRS and YFSETQ. The CDR3 loop spans 17 amino acids. Here the CDR3 reads CASSRESAGANTGELVF. In DNA, the CDR3 is TGCGCCAGCAGTCGGGAGTCTGCAGGGGCGAACACCGGGGAGCTGGTTTTT.

A word on this clonotype: At one end the junction does not follow the germline gene, possibly because of a read error. The chain employs TRBV6-1 and TRBJ1-5; no reliable D call. The CDR3 loop spans 16 amino acids. Germline assignment: CDR1 MNHNS and CDR2 SASEGT. The CDR3, as DNA: TGTGCCGGCAGTGAAACTACACACGATAACAATCAGCCCCAGCATTTT. It yields the protein CAGSETTHDNNQPQHF.

The chain joins TRBV11-2 to TRBJ2-3; D possibly matches TRBD1 or TRBD2 (5 bases each). This CDR3 region has 16 residues. Trimming took off 0 bases at V and 11 bases at J, with 21 bases between the two ends. CDR1 is SGHAT, CDR2 FQNNGV, per germline. In nucleotides, the CDR3 is TGTGCCAGCAGCTTAGAGGGAGTAGCGTGGACAAATATGCAGTATTTT. Its translation is CASSLEGVAWTNMQYF.

The chain is built from TRBV11-2 and TRBJ2-1; D uncertain. The germline gives CDR1 SGHAT, CDR2 FQNNGV. The CDR3 totals 12 residues. V lost 11 bases to trimming and J lost 7 bases, with 15 bases between them. CDR3 protein: CAGIPEYNEQFF. CDR3 DNA sequence: TGTGCCGGCATCCCGGAGTATAATGAGCAGTTCTTC.